A single T cell receptor (beta chain) is shown here with its context. Its target is not known. These data are taken from a study of OX40 agonist ivuxolimab in advanced cancers. Overall study context: Prior checkpoint blockade (anti-PD-1, anti-PD-L1 or anti-CTLA-4) was permitted; approximately 40% had it.

Autoimmune disease history or systemic immunosuppression disqualified patients. CDR1 and CDR2 (germline): SGHTA, FQGNSA. V lost 4 bases and J lost 3, with 13 bases in between. CDR3 length: 14 amino acids. Sequencing used immunoSEQ multiplex PCR; TCRdb keeps in-frame clones, though not all of them. The sample lists approximately 49,000 clones, roughly 80% occurring once. Study-level findings and limits: Fewer expanded clones were found on average in CD4+ than in CD8+ T cells.

The TCR comes from an adult with an advanced solid tumor such as melanoma, head and neck, liver or kidney cancer. The material sequenced was CD4+ or CD8+ T cells sorted from blood, taken in a trial of the OX40 agonist ivuxolimab. The J gene is TRBJ2-7, the V gene TRBV7-2; unclear D gene. CDR3 in DNA: TGTGCCAGCAGCTCGGGTCGTGGAAGCTACGAGCAGTACTTC. Translating gives CASSSGRGSYEQYF.